The next 3 T cell receptor beta chains were all read from a single sample in a study of blood T cells in healthy people across ages. For the second PCR, which ran for roughly 6 to 12 cycles, a sample-barcoded 5' primer and a J-beta primer mix were used. In TCRdb, the 5' RACE reads were re-called with MiXCR into one record per CDR3 protein. The table records about 1.8 million distinct CDR3 sequences, around half of them present only once. The specimen was blood. These receptors all come from a woman aged 40-49 years in good health.

The rearrangement links TRBV2 to TRBJ2-1; no definite D call. Germline lookup yields CDR1 SNHLY and CDR2 FYNNEI. The CDR3 is 17 residues long. The V and J ends lost 6 bases and 0 bases respectively, with 18 bases between them. CDR3 DNA: TGTGCCAGCAGGATTGGTATGGCGGCCTACTCCTACAATGAGCAGTTCTTC. Translated: CASRIGMAAYSYNEQFF.

This clonotype was seen more than once but under ten times. The V gene is TRBV29-1, the J gene TRBJ2-5, with 8 bases aligning to TRBD1. CDR1 is SQVTM, CDR2 ANQGSEA, per germline. The V and J ends lost 4 bases and 1 base, in that order; junction bases with no gene match: 8. This CDR3 spans 15 amino acids. Here the CDR3 reads CSVGRQGRSQETQYF. CDR3 sequence (DNA): TGCAGCGTTGGACGACAGGGGAGAAGCCAAGAGACCCAGTACTTC.

The rearrangement uses TRBV12-3 or TRBV12-4 and TRBJ1-2; D gene ambiguous. V lost 2 bases to trimming and J lost 4 bases, with 11 bases between them. The CDR3 runs to 14 residues. The CDR3 coding sequence is TGTGCCAGCAGTTTACGCGGTCCCTCCTATGGCTACACCTTC. Residues: CASSLRGPSYGYTF.